The 18 T cell receptor beta chains in this list originate from one sample, sequenced in a study of technical replicates of blood from several donors. Sequencing was performed with immunoSEQ multiplex PCR; in TCRdb, only in-frame clones are kept and a portion is missing. The sample records roughly 80,000 clones, about 91% being singletons. The material sequenced was T cells isolated from PBMCs. The origin of the receptors is a human donor in good health.

In its sample, this clone was seen once. The chain employs TRBV5-1 and TRBJ2-7; 7 nucleotides agree with TRBD2. This CDR3 is built from 14 residues. The ends lost 4 bases at V and 3 bases at J; junction bases unmatched: 7. Germline V gene data show CDR1 as SGHRS and CDR2 as YFSETQ. CDR3 nucleotides: TGCGCCAGCAGCGGGGGGGTTACAAACTACGAGCAGTACTTC. This translates into CASSGGVTNYEQYF. The full variable domain, in which reference TRBV5-1 and TRBJ2-7 provide the parts outside the CDR3, is KAGVTQTPRYLIKTRGQQVTLSCSPISGHRSVSWYQQTPGQGLQFLFEYFSETQRNKGNFPGRFSGRQFSNSRSEMNVSTLELGDSALYLCASSGGVTNYEQYFGPGTRLTVT.

The gene calls are TRBV4-1 and TRBJ2-5; no reliable D call. The germline V gene encodes CDR1 MGHRA and CDR2 YSYEKL. The CDR3 covers 15 residues. Trimming removed 1 base from V and 4 bases from J, with 13 bases in between. DNA for the CDR3: TGCGCCAGCAGCCAAGGAGAATTGTTGCCAGAGACCCAGTACTTC. It codes for CASSQGELLPETQYF.

V gene TRBV27 combines with J gene TRBJ2-5, with D hard to call. CDR1 MNHEY and CDR2 SMNVEV come from the germline V gene (reference sequence). The CDR3 totals 12 residues. Trimming cost V 5 bases and J 0 bases, with 4 bases left between them. In DNA, the CDR3 is TGTGCCAGCAGTCCAAACCAAGAGACCCAGTACTTC. Translation: CASSPNQETQYF.

The gene calls are TRBV6-5 and TRBJ2-1, with 9 bases aligning to TRBD2. The CDR3 loop spans 14 amino acids. V shed 7 bases and J 6 bases; nucleotides not matched to a gene: 7. In germline, CDR1 is MNHEY, CDR2 SVGAGI. The DNA of the CDR3 is TGTGCCAGCACCCCTAGCGGGGCCCTCAATGAGCAGTTCTTC. Translated, it gives CASTPSGALNEQFF.

J is TRBJ2-3 and V is TRBV18; D is uncertain. This CDR3 spans 15 amino acids. Germline values: CDR1 KGHSH, CDR2 LQKENI. Trimming took 2 bases from V and 6 from J, leaving 15 bases between them. The CDR3 DNA reads TGTGCCAGCTCACCAGTCCACCCTCCGGAGGATACGCAGTATTTT. Translated: CASSPVHPPEDTQYF.

The chain combines TRBV14 with TRBJ2-4; weak D call: TRBD1 (6 bases). The CDR3 runs 18 residues. V lost 1 base, J lost 1 base, and 17 bases lay in between. From germline, CDR1 is SGHDN and CDR2 FVKESK. The CDR3 sequence is CASSQGLLGARAKNIQYF. CDR3 nucleotide sequence: TGTGCCAGCAGCCAAGGTCTTTTGGGGGCTAGGGCCAAAAACATTCAGTACTTC.

The chain carries TRBV6-5 and TRBJ2-7; 7 bases fit TRBD1. The germline V gene has CDR1 MNHEY and CDR2 SVGAGI. The J segment lost 1 base and the V segment lost 2 bases, leaving 8 bases of the junction unmatched. The CDR3 contains 16 residues. In nucleotides, the CDR3 is TGTGCCAGCAGTTACCTAATTAGGGGACAGTCCTACGAGCAGTACTTC. Protein sequence: CASSYLIRGQSYEQYF.

The chain uses TRBV13 and TRBJ2-7; D call uncertain. There are 13 residues in the CDR3. Trimming took off 3 bases at V and 5 bases at J, with 11 bases between the two ends. Germline CDR1 PRHDT, CDR2 FYEKMQ (reference sequence). This chain's CDR3 is CASSFSASDEQYF. The CDR3, as DNA: TGTGCCAGCAGCTTTTCTGCTTCGGACGAGCAGTACTTC.

The V call is TRBV9, the J call TRBJ2-1, with a possible D match to TRBD2 (6 bases). CDR3 length equals 15 residues. Trimming removed 2 bases at V and 0 bases at J, with 9 bases between. Germline values: CDR1 SGDLS, CDR2 YYNGEE. The CDR3 is CASSVGTGSYNEQFF. The CDR3 coding sequence is TGTGCCAGCAGCGTCGGGACTGGCTCCTACAATGAGCAGTTCTTC. The full variable domain, completed using reference TRBV9 and TRBJ2-1, is DSGVTQTPKHLITATGQRVTLRCSPRSGDLSVYWYQQSLDQGLQFLIQYYNGEERAKGNILERFSAQQFPDLHSELNLSSLELGDSALYFCASSVGTGSYNEQFFGPGTRLTVL.

The chain combines TRBV5-6 with TRBJ2-2; D may be TRBD2 (5 bases). Trimming took 2 bases from V and 7 from J, leaving 12 bases between them. Germline V gives CDR1 SGHDT, CDR2 YYEEEE. This CDR3 is 14 amino acids long. The CDR3 coding sequence is TGTGCCAGCAGCTTCCTCACGGGATACGGGGAGCTGTTTTTT. Residues: CASSFLTGYGELFF.

The V gene is TRBV10-3, the J gene TRBJ2-3; 11 bases align to TRBD2. V was clipped by 7 bases and J by 4 bases; unmatched bases: 10. CDR3 length equals 16 residues. The germline V gene has CDR1 ENHRY and CDR2 SYGVKD. The CDR3 DNA follows: TGTGCCATCAATCCTGGGACTAGCGGAGGGGCAGATACGCAGTATTTT. This translates into CAINPGTSGGADTQYF.

V usage is TRBV7-2 and J usage is TRBJ2-5; tentative D call: TRBD1 (5 bases). Per germline, CDR1 SGHTA and CDR2 FQGNSA. V was trimmed by 5 bases and J by 1 base, leaving 11 bases between them. The CDR3 is 14 residues long. The chain's CDR3 is CASSRSTAQETQYF. The CDR3, as DNA: TGTGCCAGCAGCCGTTCGACAGCCCAAGAGACCCAGTACTTC.

In this sample, this clone turned up once. In nucleotides, the CDR3 is TGTGCCAGCAGCGCCGGTAGGGGCTCTGGAAACACCATATATTTT. Translated, it gives CASSAGRGSGNTIYF. The chain joins TRBV9 to TRBJ1-3; the D gene is possibly TRBD1 (5 bases). Germline V CDR1 and CDR2: SGDLS, YYNGEE. V was clipped by 3 bases and J by 0 bases, with 10 bases between them. The CDR3 loop spans 15 amino acids.

The genes are TRBV27 and TRBJ2-7; 9 nucleotides match TRBD1. V was clipped by 5 bases and J by 3 bases; unmatched bases: 11. Germline V CDR1 and CDR2: MNHEY, SMNVEV (reference sequence). The CDR3 is 16 residues long. In nucleotides, the CDR3 is TGTGCCAGCAGTCCCACAGGGGGCCAAAAGGACTACGAGCAGTACTTC. Its protein is CASSPTGGQKDYEQYF.

V usage is TRBV11-2 and J usage is TRBJ2-7, with a tentative D call TRBD2 (5 bases). The CDR3 has 11 residues. V was trimmed by 5 bases and J by 5 bases, leaving 7 bases between them. Germline loops: CDR1 SGHAT, CDR2 FQNNGV. The CDR3 sequence is CASSLSDEQYF. CDR3 DNA: TGTGCCAGCAGCCTTAGCGACGAGCAGTACTTC.

The V gene is TRBV5-1, the J gene TRBJ1-2, with a possible D match to TRBD1 (6 bases). The germline V and J ends were trimmed by 0 bases and 7 bases, with 13 bases remaining between them. The CDR3 has 14 residues. Looked up from germline, CDR1 is SGHRS and CDR2 is YFSETQ. The CDR3 nucleotides read TGCGCCAGCAGCTTGGGTACAGGGTTCGGTGGCTACACCTTC. It specifies CASSLGTGFGGYTF.

The chain is built from TRBV19 and TRBJ1-5; 7 nucleotides line up with TRBD1. The CDR3 runs 14 residues. Germline-derived CDR1 and CDR2 are LNHDA and SQIVND (reference sequence). With V trimmed by 4 bases and J by 4 bases, 4 bases remained unmatched. The CDR3 nucleotides read TGTGCCAGTAGTAAGCAGGGGGTAAATCAGCCCCAGCATTTT. It codes for CASSKQGVNQPQHF. Using reference TRBV19 and TRBJ1-5 for the parts outside the CDR3, the full variable domain is DGGITQSPKYLFRKEGQNVTLSCEQNLNHDAMYWYRQDPGQGLRLIYYSQIVNDFQKGDIAEGYSVSREKKESFPLTVTSAQKNPTAFYLCASSKQGVNQPQHFGDGTRLSIL.

This clone was observed once. The V and J genes are TRBV11-3 and TRBJ2-7; D might be TRBD1 (7 bases). The CDR3 sequence is 15 residues long. Germline V CDR1 and CDR2: SGHNT, YENEEA. V gave up 6 bases and J gave up 6 bases, with 21 bases separating them. The CDR3 coding sequence is TGTGCCAGCAGTTTATTTAAAGACAGGGAGGCCGAGCAGTACTTC. This translates into CASSLFKDREAEQYF.